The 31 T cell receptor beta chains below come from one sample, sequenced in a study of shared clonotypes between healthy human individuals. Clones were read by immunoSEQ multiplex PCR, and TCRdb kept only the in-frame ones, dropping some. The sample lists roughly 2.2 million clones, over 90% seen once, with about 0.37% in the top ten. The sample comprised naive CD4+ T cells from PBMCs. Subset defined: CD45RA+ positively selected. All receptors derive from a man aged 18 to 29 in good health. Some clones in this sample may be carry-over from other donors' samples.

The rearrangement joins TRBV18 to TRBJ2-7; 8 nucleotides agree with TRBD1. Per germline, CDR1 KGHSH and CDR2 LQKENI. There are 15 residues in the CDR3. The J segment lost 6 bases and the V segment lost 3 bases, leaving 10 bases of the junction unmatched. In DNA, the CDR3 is TGTGCCAGCTCACCCCCGGGACAGGTACCTAGCGAGCAGTACTTC. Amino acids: CASSPPGQVPSEQYF.

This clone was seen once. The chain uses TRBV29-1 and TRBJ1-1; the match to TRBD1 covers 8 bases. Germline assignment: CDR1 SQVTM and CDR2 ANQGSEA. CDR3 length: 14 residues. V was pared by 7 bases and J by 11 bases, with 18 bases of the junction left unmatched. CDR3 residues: CSDGAGDRPVRAFF. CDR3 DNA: TGCAGCGACGGCGCGGGGGACAGGCCGGTCCGGGCTTTCTTT.

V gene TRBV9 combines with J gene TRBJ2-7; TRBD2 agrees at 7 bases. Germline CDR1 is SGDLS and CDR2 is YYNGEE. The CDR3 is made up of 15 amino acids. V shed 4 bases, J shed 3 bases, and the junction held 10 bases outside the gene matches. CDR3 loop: CASSPSSGTFYEQYF. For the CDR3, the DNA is TGTGCCAGCAGCCCCTCGAGCGGGACCTTCTACGAGCAGTACTTC.

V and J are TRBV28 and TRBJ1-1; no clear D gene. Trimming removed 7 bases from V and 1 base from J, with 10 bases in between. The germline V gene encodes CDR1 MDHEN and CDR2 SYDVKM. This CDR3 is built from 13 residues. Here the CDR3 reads CASILGWNTEAFF. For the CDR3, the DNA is TGTGCCAGCATCCTGGGATGGAACACTGAAGCTTTCTTT.

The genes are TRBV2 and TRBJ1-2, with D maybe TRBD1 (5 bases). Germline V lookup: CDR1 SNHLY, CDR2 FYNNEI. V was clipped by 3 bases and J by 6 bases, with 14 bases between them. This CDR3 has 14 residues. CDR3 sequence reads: CASSEWGYQDGYTF. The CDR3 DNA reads TGTGCCAGCAGTGAGTGGGGGTATCAGGATGGCTACACCTTC.

CDR3 DNA sequence: TGCAGCGCACGGACAGGGGTTCCCTACGAGCAGTACTTC. Residues: CSARTGVPYEQYF. The J gene is TRBJ2-7, the V gene TRBV29-1; 9 nucleotides agree with TRBD1. Germline V CDR1 and CDR2: SQVTM, ANQGSEA. V shed 7 bases and J 2 bases; nucleotides not matched to a gene: 6. The CDR3 extends over 13 amino acids.

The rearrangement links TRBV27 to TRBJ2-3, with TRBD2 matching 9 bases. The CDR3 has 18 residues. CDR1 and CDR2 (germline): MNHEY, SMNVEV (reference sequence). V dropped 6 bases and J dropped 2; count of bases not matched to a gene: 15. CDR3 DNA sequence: TGTGCCAGCAGCCCCCGACGGACAGCGGGAGGACACACAGATACGCAGTATTTT. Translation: CASSPRRTAGGHTDTQYF.

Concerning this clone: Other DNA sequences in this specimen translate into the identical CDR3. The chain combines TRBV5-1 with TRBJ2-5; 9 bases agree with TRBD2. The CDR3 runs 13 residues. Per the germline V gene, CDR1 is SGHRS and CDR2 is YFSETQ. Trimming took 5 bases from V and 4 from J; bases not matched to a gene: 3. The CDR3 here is CASSAGGGETQYF. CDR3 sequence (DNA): TGCGCCAGCAGTGCGGGAGGGGGAGAGACCCAGTACTTC.

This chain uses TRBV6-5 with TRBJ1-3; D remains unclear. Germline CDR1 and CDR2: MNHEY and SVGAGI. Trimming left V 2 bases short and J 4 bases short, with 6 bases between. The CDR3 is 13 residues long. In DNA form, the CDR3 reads TGTGCCAGCAGTTACGAGCGAGGAAACACCATATATTTT. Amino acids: CASSYERGNTIYF.

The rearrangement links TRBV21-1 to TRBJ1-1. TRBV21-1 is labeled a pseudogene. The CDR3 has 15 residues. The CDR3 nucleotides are TGTGCCAGCAGCAAGGCTCGGGAGGGGAGGACTGAAGCTTTCTTT. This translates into CASSKAREGRTEAFF.

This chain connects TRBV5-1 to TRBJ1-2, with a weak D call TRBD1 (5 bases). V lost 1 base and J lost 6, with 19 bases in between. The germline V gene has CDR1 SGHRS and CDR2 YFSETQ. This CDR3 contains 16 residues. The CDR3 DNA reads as TGCGCCAGCAGCTTGATGGTGTCTGGGGCTGTGGATGGCTACACCTTC. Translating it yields CASSLMVSGAVDGYTF.

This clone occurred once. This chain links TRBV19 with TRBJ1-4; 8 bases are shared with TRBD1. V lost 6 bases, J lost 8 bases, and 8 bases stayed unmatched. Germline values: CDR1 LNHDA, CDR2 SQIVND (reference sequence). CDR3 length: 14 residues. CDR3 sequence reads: CASRSQGAREKLFF. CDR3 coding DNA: TGTGCCAGTAGGAGCCAGGGGGCGCGAGAAAAACTGTTTTTT.

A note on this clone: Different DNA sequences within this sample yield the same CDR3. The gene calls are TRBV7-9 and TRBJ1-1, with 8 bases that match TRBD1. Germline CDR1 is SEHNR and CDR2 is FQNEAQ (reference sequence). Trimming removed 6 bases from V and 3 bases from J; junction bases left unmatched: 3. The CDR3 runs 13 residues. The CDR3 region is CASSSQGDTEAFF. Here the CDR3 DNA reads TGTGCCAGCAGTTCACAGGGGGACACTGAAGCTTTCTTT.

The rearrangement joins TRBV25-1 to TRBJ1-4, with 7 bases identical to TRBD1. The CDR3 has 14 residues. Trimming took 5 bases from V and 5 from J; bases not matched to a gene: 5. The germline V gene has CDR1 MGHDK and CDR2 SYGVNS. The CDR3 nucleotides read TGTGCCAGCAGTACAGGGGATGCGAATGAAAAACTGTTTTTT. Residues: CASSTGDANEKLFF.

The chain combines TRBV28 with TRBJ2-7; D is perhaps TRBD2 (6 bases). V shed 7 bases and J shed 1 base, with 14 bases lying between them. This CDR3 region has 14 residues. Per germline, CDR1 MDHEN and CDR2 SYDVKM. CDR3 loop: CASNTPGLSYEQYF. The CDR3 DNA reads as TGTGCCAGCAACACTCCGGGACTGTCCTACGAGCAGTACTTC.

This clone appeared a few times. The CDR3 sequence: CASSLGDRGSGYTF. The CDR3, as DNA: TGTGCCAGCAGTTTAGGAGACAGGGGCTCTGGCTACACCTTC. This chain links TRBV28 with TRBJ1-2; 8 nucleotides agree with TRBD1. The CDR3 is made up of 14 amino acids. V lost 2 bases, J lost 7 bases, and 6 bases stayed unmatched. Germline-derived CDR1 and CDR2 are MDHEN and SYDVKM.

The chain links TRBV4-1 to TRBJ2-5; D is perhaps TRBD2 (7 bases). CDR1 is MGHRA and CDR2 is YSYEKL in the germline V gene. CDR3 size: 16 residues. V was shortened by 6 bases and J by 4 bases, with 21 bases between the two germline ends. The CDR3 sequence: CASSWGGGRGGETQYF. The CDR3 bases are TGCGCCAGCAGTTGGGGGGGCGGGAGAGGCGGAGAGACCCAGTACTTC.

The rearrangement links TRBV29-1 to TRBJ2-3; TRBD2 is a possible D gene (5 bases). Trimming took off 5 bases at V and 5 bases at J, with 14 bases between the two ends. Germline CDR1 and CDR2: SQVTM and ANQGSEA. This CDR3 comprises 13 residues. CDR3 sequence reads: CSVNLARGDTQYF. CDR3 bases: TGCAGCGTTAACCTAGCCCGTGGAGATACGCAGTATTTT.

This CDR3 is CASSFSAGEDWNEQFF. The DNA for the CDR3 is TGTGCCAGCAGTTTTTCGGCGGGAGAGGATTGGAATGAGCAGTTCTTC. This chain links TRBV27 with TRBJ2-1; 7 bases are a match to TRBD2. V dropped 3 bases and J dropped 7; count of bases not matched to a gene: 12. Germline CDR1 and CDR2: MNHEY and SMNVEV (reference sequence). This CDR3 comprises 16 residues.

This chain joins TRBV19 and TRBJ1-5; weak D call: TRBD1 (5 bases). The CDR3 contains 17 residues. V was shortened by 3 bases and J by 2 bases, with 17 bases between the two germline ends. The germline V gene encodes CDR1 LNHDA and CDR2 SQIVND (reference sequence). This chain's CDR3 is CASSIRLGKGRNQPQHF. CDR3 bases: TGTGCCAGTAGTATTAGGTTGGGGAAGGGACGCAATCAGCCCCAGCATTTT.

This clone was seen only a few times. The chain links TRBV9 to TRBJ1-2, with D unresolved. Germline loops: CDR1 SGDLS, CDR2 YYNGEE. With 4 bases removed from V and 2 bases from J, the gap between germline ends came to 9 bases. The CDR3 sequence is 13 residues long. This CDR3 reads CASSIEGNYGYTF. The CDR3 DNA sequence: TGTGCCAGCAGCATTGAAGGAAACTATGGCTACACCTTC.

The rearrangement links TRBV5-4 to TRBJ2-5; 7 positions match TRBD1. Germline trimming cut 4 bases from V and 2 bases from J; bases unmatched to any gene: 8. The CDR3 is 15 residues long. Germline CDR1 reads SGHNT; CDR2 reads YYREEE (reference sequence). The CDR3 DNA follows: TGTGCCAGCAGCACCGACAGGGCGAGGCAAGAGACCCAGTACTTC. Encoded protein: CASSTDRARQETQYF.

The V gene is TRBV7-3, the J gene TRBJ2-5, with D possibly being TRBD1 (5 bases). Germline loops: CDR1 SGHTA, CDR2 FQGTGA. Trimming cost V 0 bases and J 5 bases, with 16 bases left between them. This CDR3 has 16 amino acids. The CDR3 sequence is CASSLTLGSPGETQYF. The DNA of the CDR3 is TGTGCCAGCAGCTTAACGTTGGGTTCTCCAGGGGAGACCCAGTACTTC.

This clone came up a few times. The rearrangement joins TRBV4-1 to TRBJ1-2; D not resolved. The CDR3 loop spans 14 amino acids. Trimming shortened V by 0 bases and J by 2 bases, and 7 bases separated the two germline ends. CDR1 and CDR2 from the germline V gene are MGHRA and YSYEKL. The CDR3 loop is CASSQDPRNYGYTF. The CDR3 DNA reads TGCGCCAGCAGCCAAGATCCACGGAACTATGGCTACACCTTC.

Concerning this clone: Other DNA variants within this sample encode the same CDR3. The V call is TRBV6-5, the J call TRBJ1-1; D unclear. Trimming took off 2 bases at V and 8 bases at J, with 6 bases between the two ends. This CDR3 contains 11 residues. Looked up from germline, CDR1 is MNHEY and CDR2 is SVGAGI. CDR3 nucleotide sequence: TGTGCCAGCAGTTACGTAGGGGAAGCTTTCTTT. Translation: CASSYVGEAFF.

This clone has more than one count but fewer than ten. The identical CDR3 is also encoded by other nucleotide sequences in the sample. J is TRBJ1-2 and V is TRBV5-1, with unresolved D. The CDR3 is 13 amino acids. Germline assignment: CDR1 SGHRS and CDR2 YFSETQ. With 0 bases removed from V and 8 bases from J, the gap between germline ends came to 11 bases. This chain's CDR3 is CASSLEGPTGYTF. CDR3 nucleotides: TGCGCCAGCAGCTTGGAAGGACCGACGGGCTACACCTTC.

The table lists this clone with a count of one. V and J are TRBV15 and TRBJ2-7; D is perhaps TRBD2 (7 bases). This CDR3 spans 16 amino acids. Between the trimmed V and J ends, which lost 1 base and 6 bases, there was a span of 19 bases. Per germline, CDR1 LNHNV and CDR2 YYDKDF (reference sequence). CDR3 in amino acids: CATSRVFGEGVSEQYF. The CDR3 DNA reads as TGTGCCACCAGCAGAGTCTTTGGGGAGGGGGTCTCCGAGCAGTACTTC.

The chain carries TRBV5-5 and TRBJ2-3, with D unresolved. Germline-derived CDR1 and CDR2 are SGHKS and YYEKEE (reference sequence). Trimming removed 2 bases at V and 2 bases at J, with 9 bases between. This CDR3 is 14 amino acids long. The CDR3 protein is CASSFWDSTDTQYF. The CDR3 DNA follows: TGTGCCAGCAGCTTCTGGGATTCCACAGATACGCAGTATTTT.

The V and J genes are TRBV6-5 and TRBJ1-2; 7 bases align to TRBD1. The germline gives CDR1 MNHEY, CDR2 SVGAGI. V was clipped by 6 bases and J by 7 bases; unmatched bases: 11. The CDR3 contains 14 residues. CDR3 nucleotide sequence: TGTGCCAGCAGACCCACAGGGGCCCCGTTTGGCTACACCTTC. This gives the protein CASRPTGAPFGYTF.

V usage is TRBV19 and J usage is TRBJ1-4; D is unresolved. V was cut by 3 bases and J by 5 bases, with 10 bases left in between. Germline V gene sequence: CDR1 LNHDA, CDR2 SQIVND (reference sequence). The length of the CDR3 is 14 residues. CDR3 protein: CASSISGANEKLFF. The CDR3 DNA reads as TGTGCCAGTAGTATTTCTGGCGCGAATGAAAAACTGTTTTTT.

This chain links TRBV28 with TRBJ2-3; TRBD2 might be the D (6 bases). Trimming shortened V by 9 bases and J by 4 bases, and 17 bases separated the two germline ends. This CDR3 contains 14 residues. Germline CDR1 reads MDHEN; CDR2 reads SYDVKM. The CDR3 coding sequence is TGTGCCAGTCTGGGGCTTGGCGGGGCAGATACGCAGTATTTT. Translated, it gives CASLGLGGADTQYF. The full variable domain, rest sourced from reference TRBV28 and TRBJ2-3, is DVKVTQSSRYLVKRTGEKVFLECVQDMDHENMFWYRQDPGLGLRLIYFSYDVKMKEKGDIPEGYSVSREKKERFSLILESASTNQTSMYLCASLGLGGADTQYFGPGTRLTVL.